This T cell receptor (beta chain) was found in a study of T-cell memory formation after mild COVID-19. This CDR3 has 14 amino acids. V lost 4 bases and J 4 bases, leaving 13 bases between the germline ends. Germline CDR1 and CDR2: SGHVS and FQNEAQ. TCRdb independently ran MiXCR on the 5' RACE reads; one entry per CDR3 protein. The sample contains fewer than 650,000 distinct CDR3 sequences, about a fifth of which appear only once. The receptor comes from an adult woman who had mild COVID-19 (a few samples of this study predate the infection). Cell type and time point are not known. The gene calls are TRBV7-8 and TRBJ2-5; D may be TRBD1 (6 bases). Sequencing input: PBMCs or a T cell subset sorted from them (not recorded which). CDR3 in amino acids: CASSSQGLRETQYF. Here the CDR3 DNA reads TGTGCCAGCAGCTCCCAGGGGTTACGAGAGACCCAGTACTTC.